What follows describes a single T cell receptor (beta chain). In the authors' workflow: Estimates of nucleated cell counts were drawn from the amplification of reference gene primers. TCRdb keeps only in-frame clones here, not all; method: immunoSEQ multiplex PCR. V and J calls and clone size are those listed in that table; D and trimming were worked out from the DNA. This sample has over 250,000 clones; over 75% occur once, and the top ten carry 13%. The entry originates in a study of blood T cell repertoires in COVID-19. Study-level information: The samples span acute and convalescent COVID-19 from the United States, Italy and Spain. The cDNA or gDNA used as material had been derived from T cells, B-cell-depleted T cells, or PBMCs.

The CDR3 runs 14 residues. V shed 7 bases and J 5 bases; nucleotides not matched to a gene: 8. The germline V gene encodes CDR1 LNHDA and CDR2 SQIVND (reference sequence). The V gene is TRBV19, the J gene TRBJ1-5; 7 bases map to TRBD1. Specimen: peripheral blood. This TCR was recovered from a human donor in a cohort sampled during active COVID-19. CDR3 sequence: CASTSQGRYQPQHF. In DNA, the CDR3 is TGTGCCAGTACCTCACAGGGGAGGTATCAGCCCCAGCATTTT.